The 18 T cell receptor beta chains reported below all come from one sample, sequenced in a study of immune heterogeneity within non-small cell lung tumors. TCR beta CDR3 regions came from multiplex PCR with 32 forward V and 13 reverse J primers. TCRdb re-called the multiplex PCR reads with MiXCR, one entry per CDR3 protein. The sample includes about 21,000 distinct CDR3 sequences, 25% to 30% seen only once; the top ten take 4.4%. Bulk tumor gDNA, 550 to 600 ng per sample, served as the TCR template. From each primary tumor, several far-apart biopsies were obtained during surgery. Undergoing curative surgery were patients whose non-small cell lung cancer was untreated and newly diagnosed. The sample taken for sequencing was lung tumor tissue. Receptor source: a man aged 40-49 years with non-small cell lung cancer.

In this sample, this clonotype turned up once. The junction departs from the called germline gene at one end, perhaps through a read error. V gene TRBV3-1 combines with J gene TRBJ2-2, with 10 nucleotides matching TRBD1. CDR1 LGHDT and CDR2 YNNKEL come from the germline V gene (reference sequence). The CDR3 length is 16 residues. Written as DNA, the CDR3 is TGTGCCAGCAGCCAAGGGACAGGGGGTCGTACCGGGGAGCTGTCTTTT. Translating gives CASSQGTGGRTGELSF.

This clonotype was observed a few times. The chain joins TRBV6-1 to TRBJ1-1, with D maybe TRBD1 (5 bases). The CDR3 is made up of 13 amino acids. Deletions cut 10 bases from V and 5 bases from J, with 17 bases between. The germline CDR1 and CDR2 sequences are MNHNS and SASEGT. The CDR3 DNA is TGTGCCACCGCCCTCCCCGGGGGGACTGAAGCTTTCTTT. Translated, it gives CATALPGGTEAFF.

To note about this clonotype: Mismatch with germline at one junction end may stem from a read error. V is TRBV6-5 and J is TRBJ1-2; 9 positions agree with TRBD1. CDR3 length: 15 amino acids. CDR1 is MNHEY and CDR2 is SVGAGI in the germline V gene. The CDR3 DNA is TGTGCCAGCAGTTCCGACAGGGGGGAGTCCTATGGCTACACGTTC. Protein: CASSSDRGESYGYTF.

This clonotype was seen only a few times. This chain connects TRBV6-1 to TRBJ1-1; D unresolved. CDR3 size: 13 residues. Deletions cut 7 bases from V and 1 base from J, with 10 bases between. Germline lookup yields CDR1 MNHNS and CDR2 SASEGT. The CDR3 loop reads CASTRRQNTEAFF. In DNA form, the CDR3 reads TGTGCCAGCACAAGACGGCAGAACACTGAAGCTTTCTTT.

This clonotype was counted many times. The rearrangement links TRBV11-2 to TRBJ2-7, with TRBD1 matching 9 bases. The CDR3 length is 17 residues. From germline, CDR1 is SGHAT and CDR2 FQNNGV. Trimming removed 2 bases from V and 3 bases from J; junction bases left unmatched: 11. The CDR3 region is CASSLIGSGTGLYEQYF. As DNA, the CDR3 is TGTGCCAGCAGCTTAATAGGTTCTGGGACAGGGCTCTACGAGCAGTACTTC. Full variable domain (outside the CDR3, taken from reference TRBV11-2 and TRBJ2-7): EAGVAQSPRYKIIEKRQSVAFWCNPISGHATLYWYQQILGQGPKLLIQFQNNGVVDDSQLPKDRFSAERLKGVDSTLKIQPAKLEDSAVYLCASSLIGSGTGLYEQYFGPGTRLTVT.

This clonotype is judged medium-sized. The rearrangement uses TRBV6-1 and TRBJ1-5; D gene uncertain. CDR3 length equals 15 residues. V was pared by 5 bases and J by 3 bases, with 14 bases between. Germline V gene data show CDR1 as MNHNS and CDR2 as SASEGT. The CDR3 spells CASSPRWGSNQPQHF. DNA for the CDR3: TGTGCCAGCAGTCCCCGGTGGGGTTCCAATCAGCCCCAGCATTTT.

This clonotype was counted many times. The rearrangement joins TRBV2 to TRBJ2-7; 9 bases fit TRBD2. There are 14 residues in the CDR3. With V trimmed by 8 bases and J by 6 bases, 11 bases remained unmatched. CDR1 is SNHLY and CDR2 is FYNNEI in the germline V gene. In DNA form, the CDR3 reads TGTGCCAGCCGCCTCGGGACTAGCTCTCCCGAGCAGTACTTC. Protein sequence: CASRLGTSSPEQYF.

Regarding this clonotype: The junction and the germline gene differ at one end; a read error may be behind it. The chain couples TRBV7-2 to TRBJ2-7; 9 nucleotides align to TRBD2. Germline V gives CDR1 SGHTA, CDR2 FQGNSA. This CDR3 region has 15 residues. DNA of the CDR3: TGTGCCAGCAACTTAGTGGGCGGGAGGGGAGGCGAGCAGTACTTC. Its translation is CASNLVGGRGGEQYF.

This clonotype appeared once. An end of the junction does not agree with germline; a read error may underlie this. The chain employs TRBV24-1 and TRBJ1-2; 7 nucleotides align to TRBD1. CDR1 KGHDR and CDR2 SFDVKD come from the germline V gene. The CDR3 loop spans 14 amino acids. The CDR3 DNA is TGTGACACCAGTGACGCCGGGACAGCCTATGGCTACACCTTC. Translating gives CDTSDAGTAYGYTF.

A remark on this clonotype: A much larger clone lies one base from this, so it may be a read error. V gene TRBV7-2 combines with J gene TRBJ1-1, with a tentative D call TRBD1 (5 bases). Germline loops: CDR1 SGHTA, CDR2 FQGNSA. V was clipped by 5 bases and J by 12 bases, with 19 bases between them. There are 13 residues in the CDR3. CDR3 nucleotide sequence: TGTGCCAGCAGCCAAGGAACAGGAGGGAGACCTTTCTTT. Protein: CASSQGTGGRPFF. The full variable domain, in which reference TRBV7-2 and TRBJ1-1 provide the parts outside the CDR3, is GAGVSQSPSNKVTEKGKDVELRCDPISGHTALYWYRQSLGQGLEFLIYFQGNSAPDKSGLPSDRFSAERTGGSVSTLTIQRTQQEDSAVYLCASSQGTGGRPFFGQGTRLTVV.

Comments on this clonotype: A much larger clone is a single base away; this may be a read error. This chain uses TRBV6-1 with TRBJ2-7, with 9 positions matching TRBD2. The germline CDR1 and CDR2 sequences are MNHNS and SASEGT. This CDR3 spans 14 amino acids. The DNA for the CDR3 is TGTGCCAGCAGACAAGGACTAGCGTCCTACGAGAAGTACTTC. Its translation is CASRQGLASYEKYF.

As for this clonotype: A much larger clone is a single base away; this may be a read error. The chain carries TRBV7-9 and TRBJ2-2; D remains ambiguous. This CDR3 region has 13 residues. V lost 5 bases, J lost 9 bases, and 13 bases lay in between. Germline V gene sequence: CDR1 SEHNR, CDR2 FQNEAQ (reference sequence). The CDR3: CASSPTAAWELFF. The DNA of the CDR3 is TGTGCCAGCAGCCCTACAGCTGCATGGGAGCTGTTTTTT.

About this clonotype itself: Germline and junction disagree at one end, which may indicate a read error. The rearrangement joins TRBV7-9 to TRBJ1-1; TRBD1 might be the D (6 bases). CDR1 is SEHNR and CDR2 is FQNEAQ in the germline V gene (reference sequence). The CDR3 extends over 15 amino acids. CDR3 nucleotide sequence: TGTGCCAGCAGCCCACCAGGGGTGTCAAACACTGTAGCTTTCTTT. It translates to CASSPPGVSNTVAFF.

This clonotype was counted at least ten times. The chain recombines TRBV6-1 with TRBJ1-2; D is undetermined. Germline V gene data show CDR1 as MNHNS and CDR2 as SASEGT. V was trimmed by 5 bases and J by 8 bases, leaving 18 bases between them. This CDR3 region has 14 residues. Here the CDR3 DNA reads TGTGCCAGCAGTTACCGATCCTCGGAGGGAGGCTACACCTTC. As protein: CASSYRSSEGGYTF.

The sample holds many counts of this clonotype. The rearrangement joins TRBV7-3 to TRBJ2-7, with 11 bases fitting TRBD2. The germline V gene has CDR1 SGHTA and CDR2 FQGTGA. The CDR3 spans 20 residues. Trimming at V came to 9 bases and at J to 0 bases, leaving 22 bases not matched to a gene. The CDR3 coding sequence is TGTGCCAGGTCTTCCCCAGTCTCTAGCGGGAGGCCCCGGAACTCCTACGAGCAGTACTTC. Translation: CARSSPVSSGRPRNSYEQYF.

The CDR3 protein is CASRPDQGGNQPQHF. CDR3 nucleotide sequence: TGTGCCAGCAGGCCTGACCAGGGGGGGAATCAGCCCCAGCATTTT. This chain uses TRBV27 with TRBJ1-5; 7 nucleotides align to TRBD1. Germline V gene sequence: CDR1 MNHEY, CDR2 SMNVEV (reference sequence). V shed 6 bases and J 4 bases; nucleotides not matched to a gene: 9. This CDR3 region has 15 residues.

This clonotype was seen more than once but under ten times. The rearrangement uses TRBV11-3 and TRBJ2-1, with unresolved D. The ends were cut back, 1 base at V and 8 bases at J, with 24 bases in the middle. Germline lookup yields CDR1 SGHNT and CDR2 YENEEA. This CDR3 is built from 18 residues. The CDR3 DNA is TGTGCCAGCAGCTTAGGGCTCCGTCCCAAAAGGGAAGCCGATGAGCAGTTCTTC. This sequence encodes CASSLGLRPKREADEQFF.

As concerns this clonotype: This sequence may be a read error, since a much larger clone differs from it by one base. This chain connects TRBV15 to TRBJ2-1; no definite D call. Germline CDR1 and CDR2: LNHNV and YYDKDF (reference sequence). CDR3 length equals 14 residues. The CDR3 DNA follows: TGTGCCACCAGGAGAGATGCAGCCTACAATGAGCAGTTCTTC. Amino acid sequence: CATRRDAAYNEQFF.